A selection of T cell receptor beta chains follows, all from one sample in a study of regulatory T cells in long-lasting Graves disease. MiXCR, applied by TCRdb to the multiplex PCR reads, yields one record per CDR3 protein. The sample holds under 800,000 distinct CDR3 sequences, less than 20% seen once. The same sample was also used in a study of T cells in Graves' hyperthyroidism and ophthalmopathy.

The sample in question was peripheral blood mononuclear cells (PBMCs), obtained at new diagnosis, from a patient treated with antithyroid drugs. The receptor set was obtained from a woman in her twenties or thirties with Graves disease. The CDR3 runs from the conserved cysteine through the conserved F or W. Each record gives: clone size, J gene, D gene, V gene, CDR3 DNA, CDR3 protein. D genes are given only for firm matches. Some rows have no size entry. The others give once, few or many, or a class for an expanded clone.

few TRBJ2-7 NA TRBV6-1 TGTGCCAGCAGTCCCCAACGGGGGGCTGGGGAGCAGTACTTC CASSPQRGAGEQYF
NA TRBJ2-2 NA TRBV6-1 TGTGCCAGCAGTGAAACGGCTAGCGTTAACACCGGGGAGCTGTTTTTT CASSETASVNTGELFF
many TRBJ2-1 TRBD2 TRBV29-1 TGCAGCGGTAAAACTAGCGGTGAGCAGTTCTTC CSGKTSGEQFF
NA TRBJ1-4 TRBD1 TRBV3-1 TGTGCCAGCAGCCAAGGGGACAGGGACGTTGAAAAACTGTTTTTT CASSQGDRDVEKLFF
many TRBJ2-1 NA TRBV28 TGTGCCAGCAGGTTCGACAGTTACAATGAGCAGTTCTTC CASRFDSYNEQFF
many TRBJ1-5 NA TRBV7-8 TGTGCCAGCAGCTTAAACAGCAGAAATCAGCCCCAGCATTTT CASSLNSRNQPQHF
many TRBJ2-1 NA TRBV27 TGTGCCAGCAGTTTGTCTAGACATGAGCAGTTCTTC CASSLSRHEQFF
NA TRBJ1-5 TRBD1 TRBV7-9 TGTGCCAGCAGCTTAGGGGGGGACAGGGCTCAACCCCAGCATTTT CASSLGGDRAQPQHF
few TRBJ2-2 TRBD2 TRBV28 TGTGCCAGCAGTTTTCTCCGGACTAGCGGGCGCACCGGGGAGCTGTTTTTT CASSFLRTSGRTGELFF
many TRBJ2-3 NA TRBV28 TGTGCCAGCAGCACCCCTATATCACTCAAAGGGGTCACAGATACGCAGTATTTT CASSTPISLKGVTDTQYF
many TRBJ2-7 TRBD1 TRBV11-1 TGTGCCAGCAGCTCCACAGGGGGCCGGCTGGGGCAGTACTTC CASSSTGGRLGQYF
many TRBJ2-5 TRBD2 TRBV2 TGTGCCAGCAGTATTACTAGCGACCAAGAGACCCAGTACTTC CASSITSDQETQYF
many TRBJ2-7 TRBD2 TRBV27 TGTGCCAGCAGTTCCCCTATAGCGGGAGTCTACGAGCAGTACTTC CASSSPIAGVYEQYF
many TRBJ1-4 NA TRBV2 TGTGCCAGTGTACCATCGGGACACCTGGAACTGTTTTTT CASVPSGHLELFF
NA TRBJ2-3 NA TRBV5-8 TGTGCCAGCCAACCCCGCGCGAGCGGGCTTCGCACAGATACGCAGTATTTT CASQPRASGLRTDTQYF
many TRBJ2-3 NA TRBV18 TGTGCCAGCTCACCTAGGCAGGGGAGTAGCACAGATACGCAGTATTTT CASSPRQGSSTDTQYF
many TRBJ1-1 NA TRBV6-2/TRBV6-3 TGTGCCAGCAGTTACTCATCGGGGGGAGGTTACACTGAAGCTTTCTTT CASSYSSGGGYTEAFF
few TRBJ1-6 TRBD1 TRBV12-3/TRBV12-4 TGTGCCAGCAGTTTAGGGACAGGGCAATCACCCCTCCACTTT CASSLGTGQSPLHF
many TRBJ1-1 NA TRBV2 TGTGCCAGCAGTGATTCCGGGGGGAACACTGAAGCTTTCTTT CASSDSGGNTEAFF
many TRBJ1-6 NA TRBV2 TGTGCCAGCAGTGACGACGTGACTGGGGCCCTCCACTTT CASSDDVTGALHF
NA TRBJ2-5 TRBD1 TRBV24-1 TGTGCCACCAGTGAGTCCGGGACAGGAGGGACCCAGTACTTC CATSESGTGGTQYF
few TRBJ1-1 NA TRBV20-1 TGCAGTGCAGGACGGGGGCTCACTGAAGCTTTCTTT CSAGRGLTEAFF
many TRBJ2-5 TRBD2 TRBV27 TGTGCCAGCAGTCCCCACCCTAGCGGAGTACGGCAAGAGACCCAGTACTTC CASSPHPSGVRQETQYF
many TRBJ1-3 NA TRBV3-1 TGTGCCAGCAGCCCACGGGACCGAGGGTCTGGAAACACCATATATTTT CASSPRDRGSGNTIYF
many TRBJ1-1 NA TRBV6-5 TGTGCCAGCAGTTCCCAAGGAATGAACACTGAAGCTTTCTTT CASSSQGMNTEAFF
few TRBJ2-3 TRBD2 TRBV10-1 TGCGCCAGCAGTGGGCCCAGACTAGCGGGAAGCCGGGAGGATACGCAGTATTTT CASSGPRLAGSREDTQYF
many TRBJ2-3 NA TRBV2 TGTGCCAGCAAAGATCGGGACACCCGCACAGATACGCAGTATTTT CASKDRDTRTDTQYF
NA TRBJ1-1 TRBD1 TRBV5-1 TGCGCCAGCAGCTTGGAAAGGGGGCGAAACACTGAAGCTTTCTTT CASSLERGRNTEAFF
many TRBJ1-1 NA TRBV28 TGTGCCAGCAGTCCGGGGGACCGAAACACTGAAGCTTTCTTT CASSPGDRNTEAFF
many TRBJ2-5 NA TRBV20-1 TGCAGTGCTAGTTATGGGGTGGAGACCCAGTACTTC CSASYGVETQYF
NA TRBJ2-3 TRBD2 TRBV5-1 TGCGCCAGCATGACACTAGCGGGAGGGTCGTTAGATACGCAGTATTTT CASMTLAGGSLDTQYF
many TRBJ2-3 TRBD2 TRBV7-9 TGTGCCAGCAGCTTCCGACTAGCGGGGAACACAGATACGCAGTATTTT CASSFRLAGNTDTQYF
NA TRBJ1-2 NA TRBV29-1 TGCAGCGTTGAGGCGGGGGTCCGCAGCTACACCTTC CSVEAGVRSYTF
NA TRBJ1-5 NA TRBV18 TGTGCCAGCTCACCCCCCGGGGGGGTCGGCAATCAGCCCCAGCATTTT CASSPPGGVGNQPQHF
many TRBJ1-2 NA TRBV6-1 TGTGCCAGCAGTGAAGCGGATTACTATGGCTACACCTTC CASSEADYYGYTF
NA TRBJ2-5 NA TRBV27 TGTGCCAGCAGTTTACGGGGGTGGAAAGAGACCCAGTACTTC CASSLRGWKETQYF
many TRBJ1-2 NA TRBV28 TGTGCCAGCAGTTTGATAGGAAACTATGGCTACACCTTC CASSLIGNYGYTF
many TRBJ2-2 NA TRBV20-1 TGCAGTGCTAGAGATCCCCCAGGGGCAGACACCGGGGAGCTGTTTTTT CSARDPPGADTGELFF
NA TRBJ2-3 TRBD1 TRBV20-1 TGCAGTGCTAGAGATCCCGGACAGGGGTTTTGTTATTTT CSARDPGQGFCYF
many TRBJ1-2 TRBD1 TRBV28 TGTGCCAGCAGTTTACCCCAGGGGGCGCGTGGCTACACCTTC CASSLPQGARGYTF
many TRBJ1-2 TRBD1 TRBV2 TGTGCCAGCAGTGAACTCAGGACAGGCTATGGCTACACCTTC CASSELRTGYGYTF
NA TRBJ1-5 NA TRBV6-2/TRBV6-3 TGTGCCAGCAAGGGGGGGTACGGTCAGCCCCAGCATTTT CASKGGYGQPQHF
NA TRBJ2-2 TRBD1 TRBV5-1 TGCGCCAGCAGCTACCCCGCCGGGACAGGGGACACCGGGGAGCTGTTTTTT CASSYPAGTGDTGELFF
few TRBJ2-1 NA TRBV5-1 TGCGCCAGCAGCTTTTTGGCAATTAAAAACAATGAGCAGTTCTTC CASSFLAIKNNEQFF
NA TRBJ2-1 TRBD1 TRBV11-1 TGTGCCAGCAAGAGCCAGGGGGCTGGCAATGAGCAGTTCTTC CASKSQGAGNEQFF
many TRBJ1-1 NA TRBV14 TGTGCCAGCAGCCTCCTTGGGGGAACCACTGAAGCTTTCTTT CASSLLGGTTEAFF
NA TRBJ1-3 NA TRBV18 TGTGCCAGCTCACCAACGTCCCTGGACGTTGGAAACACCATATATTTT CASSPTSLDVGNTIYF
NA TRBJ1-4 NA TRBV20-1 TGCAGTGCTAGGGACGCCGAGACGCTCAATGAAAAACTGTTTTTT CSARDAETLNEKLFF
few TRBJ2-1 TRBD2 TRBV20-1 TGCAGTGCTGGACTAGCGGGGCACTACAATGAGCAGTTCTTC CSAGLAGHYNEQFF
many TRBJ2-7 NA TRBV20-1 TGCAGTGCTAGAGATATAGGCGGGACGGGACACTACGAGCAGTACTTC CSARDIGGTGHYEQYF
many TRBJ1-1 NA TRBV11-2 TGTGCCAGCAGCTTAAGCGCAAGCTCTGAAGCTTTCTTT CASSLSASSEAFF
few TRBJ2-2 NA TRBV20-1 TGCAGTGCTAGAGACCCGTCCGGGCGCACCGGGGAGCTGTTTTTT CSARDPSGRTGELFF
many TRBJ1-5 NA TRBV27 TGTGCCAGCCGTTCCGACTCGGGACACTATAGCAATCAGCCCCAGCATTTT CASRSDSGHYSNQPQHF